This TCR beta chain was recovered during a study of OX40 agonist ivuxolimab in advanced cancers. Germline CDR1 MNHNS, CDR2 SASEGT. V lost 7 bases to trimming and J lost 2 bases, with 9 bases between them. CDR3 length equals 12 residues. Here immunoSEQ multiplex PCR was the method, and the copy in TCRdb shows in-frame clones only, minus some. Of approximately 94,000 clones in the sample, around 90% were seen once. The starting material was CD4+ or CD8+ T cells sorted from blood, obtained in a trial of the OX40 agonist ivuxolimab. V gene TRBV6-1 combines with J gene TRBJ2-7; D uncertain. The sequence came from an adult with an advanced solid tumor such as melanoma, head and neck, liver or kidney cancer. The CDR3 loop is CASTGGTYEQYF. As DNA, the CDR3 is TGTGCCAGCACCGGCGGAACCTACGAGCAGTACTTC.